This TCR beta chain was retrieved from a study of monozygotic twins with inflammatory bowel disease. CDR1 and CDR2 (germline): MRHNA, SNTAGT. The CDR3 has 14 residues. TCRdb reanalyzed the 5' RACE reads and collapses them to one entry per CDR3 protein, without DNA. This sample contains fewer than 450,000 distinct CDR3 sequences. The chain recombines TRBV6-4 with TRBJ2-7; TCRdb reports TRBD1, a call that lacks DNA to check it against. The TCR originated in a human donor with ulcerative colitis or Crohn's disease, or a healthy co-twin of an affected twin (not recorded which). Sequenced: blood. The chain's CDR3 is CASSEYPGGYEQYF.